The 29 T cell receptor beta chains below all came from one sample that was sequenced in a study of CD8+CD57+ T cells in acquired aplastic anemia. Genomic DNA templated the TCR beta VDJ and CDR3 profiling. MiXCR, applied by TCRdb to the reads, yields one record per CDR3 protein. The sample holds 250,000 to 300,000 distinct CDR3 sequences; approximately 57% are singletons and the top ten take under 1.5%. In patients chosen for sequencing, flow cytometry had shown CD8+CD57+ cell expansion. Sequencing used sorted CD4+, CD8+, or CD8+CD57+ T cells (not recorded which) from PBMCs. All receptors derive from a human donor with aplastic anemia.

The rearrangement uses TRBV10-2 and TRBJ2-1; TRBD2 agrees at 13 bases. Germline CDR1 WSHSY, CDR2 SAAADI. With 9 bases clipped from V and 7 bases from J, the junction kept 12 bases outside the gene matches. The CDR3 consists of 16 residues. The CDR3 loop reads CASLGPGLAGFNEQFF. DNA of the CDR3: TGCGCCAGTCTCGGACCGGGACTAGCGGGATTTAATGAGCAGTTCTTC.

V and J are TRBV2 and TRBJ1-2; the D gene is possibly TRBD1 (6 bases). Germline V CDR1 and CDR2: SNHLY, FYNNEI. V lost 1 base, J lost 6 bases, and 18 bases lay in between. This CDR3 contains 16 residues. The chain's CDR3 is CASSEEPVGTIDGYTF. CDR3 in DNA: TGTGCCAGCAGTGAAGAGCCGGTGGGGACAATCGATGGCTACACCTTC.

The sample holds many counts of this clonotype. As DNA, the CDR3 is TGTGCCAGTAGTATAGATGGGGGTAATAATTCACCCCTCCACTTT. Amino acids: CASSIDGGNNSPLHF. The chain uses TRBV19 and TRBJ1-6; TRBD1 is a possible D gene (5 bases). V shed 0 bases and J shed 5 bases, with 8 bases lying between them. Germline V gives CDR1 LNHDA, CDR2 SQIVND (reference sequence). CDR3 length equals 15 residues.

This CDR3 is CASSLRQDGNTEAFF. In DNA form, the CDR3 reads TGTGCCAGCAGCCTTCGACAGGATGGAAACACTGAAGCTTTCTTT. The V and J genes are TRBV7-9 and TRBJ1-1; weak D call: TRBD1 (6 bases). V lost 5 bases, J lost 2 bases, and 15 bases lay in between. Germline V gene lookup returns CDR1 SEHNR and CDR2 FQNEAQ (reference sequence). This CDR3 has 15 amino acids.

Ten or more counts support this clonotype. The rearrangement joins TRBV12-3 or TRBV12-4 to TRBJ2-3, with TRBD2 matching 8 bases. The V segment lost 5 bases and the J segment 3 bases; nucleotides outside the gene matches: 13. The CDR3 extends over 17 amino acids. The CDR3 here is CASSRAPGLGRTDTQYF. In DNA, the CDR3 is TGTGCCAGCAGTAGAGCTCCGGGACTAGGGAGGACAGATACGCAGTATTTT.

This clonotype was found many times. J is TRBJ1-2 and V is TRBV12-3 or TRBV12-4; D may be TRBD1 (6 bases). The length of the CDR3 is 13 residues. Trimming took off 3 bases at V and 4 bases at J, with 9 bases between the two ends. In DNA form, the CDR3 reads TGTGCCAGCAGTTTTCTACAGGGCTATGGCTACACCTTC. Encoded protein: CASSFLQGYGYTF.

This clonotype was seen many times. The chain recombines TRBV19 with TRBJ2-6, with no clear D. The ends were cut back, 3 bases at V and 8 bases at J, with 11 bases in the middle. The CDR3 extends over 14 amino acids. Germline V gene data show CDR1 as LNHDA and CDR2 as SQIVND (reference sequence). The CDR3 DNA is TGTGCCAGTAGTATTGTGGGCAGTACCAACGTCCTGACTTTC. Translation: CASSIVGSTNVLTF.

A word on this clonotype: With a much larger clone just one base away, this may be a read error. The CDR3 protein is CASFQRGGSGYGFTF. DNA of the CDR3: TGTGCCAGCTTCCAAAGGGGGGGCTCGGGGTATGGCTTCACCTTC. This sequence joins TRBV6-2 or TRBV6-3 and TRBJ1-2; possibly TRBD1 for D (6 bases). CDR3 length: 15 residues. Germline CDR1 reads MNHEY; CDR2 reads SVGEGT.

The rearrangement links TRBV29-1 to TRBJ2-5; no clear D gene. This CDR3 spans 14 amino acids. Trimming took off 0 bases at V and 0 bases at J, with 8 bases between the two ends. Per germline, CDR1 SQVTM and CDR2 ANQGSEA. CDR3 nucleotides: TGCAGCGTTGAAGATGCCTGGGACCAAGAGACCCAGTACTTC. Translating gives CSVEDAWDQETQYF.

Only one count was recorded for this clonotype. The chain carries TRBV5-1 and TRBJ1-1; D gene unclear. The CDR3 covers 15 residues. The V end lost 0 bases, the J end lost 1 base, and 10 bases lay between the germline ends. Germline assignment: CDR1 SGHRS and CDR2 YFSETQ. This chain's CDR3 is CASSLGASGNTEAFF. The CDR3 nucleotides read TGCGCCAGCAGCTTGGGTGCTAGCGGGAACACTGAAGCTTTCTTT.

The V gene is TRBV20-1, the J gene TRBJ1-1, with D unclear. The V end was cut by 1 base, the J end by 7 bases, with 13 bases between. From germline, CDR1 is DFQATT and CDR2 SNEGSKA (reference sequence). The CDR3 loop spans 13 amino acids. CDR3 sequence reads: CSARGPDPVEAFF. The CDR3 coding sequence is TGCAGTGCTAGAGGGCCAGATCCTGTTGAAGCTTTCTTT.

The sample holds many counts of this clonotype. The rearrangement uses TRBV7-3 and TRBJ2-1; D gene uncertain. Between the trimmed V and J ends, which lost 2 bases and 2 bases, there was a span of 10 bases. The CDR3 length is 15 residues. Germline V gives CDR1 SGHTA, CDR2 FQGTGA. CDR3 sequence (DNA): TGTGCCAGCAGCTTACCGAACAGACCCTACAATGAGCAGTTCTTC. The encoded protein is CASSLPNRPYNEQFF.

This sequence joins TRBV6-6 and TRBJ1-6; perhaps TRBD1 as D (6 bases). V gave up 8 bases and J gave up 8 bases, with 16 bases separating them. Germline loops: CDR1 MNHNY, CDR2 SVGAGI (reference sequence). The CDR3 length is 14 residues. CDR3 protein: CASGGAMGHSPLHF. The CDR3 DNA follows: TGTGCCAGCGGGGGCGCGATGGGCCATTCACCCCTCCACTTT.

This clonotype was recorded once. The CDR3 reads CASSRTSGPSNEQFF. CDR3 in DNA: TGCGCCAGCAGTCGAACTAGCGGTCCCTCCAATGAGCAGTTCTTC. This chain uses TRBV10-1 with TRBJ2-1; 8 bases align to TRBD2. The CDR3 is 15 residues long. V gave up 5 bases and J gave up 6 bases; unmatched junction bases: 9. In germline, CDR1 is WNHNN, CDR2 SYGVQD (reference sequence).

This clonotype was found many times. The chain is built from TRBV12-3 or TRBV12-4 and TRBJ1-2, with D unresolved. Trimming left V 1 base short and J 8 bases short, with 8 bases between. There are 12 residues in the CDR3. The CDR3 nucleotides are TGTGCCAGCAGTTTAGTAGGGATAGGCTACACCTTC. Protein product: CASSLVGIGYTF.

The chain uses TRBV10-3 and TRBJ1-5, with a tentative D call TRBD1 (5 bases). This CDR3 comprises 13 residues. Per germline, CDR1 ENHRY and CDR2 SYGVKD. V shed 10 bases and J shed 5 bases, with 15 bases lying between them. The CDR3 region has the DNA TGTGCCAGCGTCTCGCAGGGCCATCAGCCCCAGCATTTT. Its translation: CASVSQGHQPQHF.

The chain employs TRBV27 and TRBJ1-4, with D possibly being TRBD1 (6 bases). Germline V gene sequence: CDR1 MNHEY, CDR2 SMNVEV (reference sequence). Between the trimmed V and J ends, which lost 5 bases and 7 bases, there was a span of 17 bases. This CDR3 spans 15 amino acids. The CDR3 region is CASSEALGAFEKLFF. CDR3 nucleotide sequence: TGTGCCAGCAGTGAAGCGCTGGGGGCTTTTGAAAAACTGTTTTTT.

The rearrangement joins TRBV7-9 to TRBJ2-7; TRBD1 might be the D (7 bases). Looked up from germline, CDR1 is SEHNR and CDR2 is FQNEAQ (reference sequence). CDR3 length: 13 residues. V was shortened by 6 bases and J by 2 bases, with 11 bases between the two germline ends. The CDR3 region is CASRAGQTYEQYF. The DNA of the CDR3 is TGTGCCAGCAGGGCGGGACAGACCTACGAGCAGTACTTC. Full variable domain (remainder filled in from reference TRBV7-9 and TRBJ2-7): DTGVSQNPRHKITKRGQNVTFRCDPISEHNRLYWYRQTLGQGPEFLTYFQNEAQLEKSRLLSDRFSAERPKGSFSTLEIQRTEQGDSAMYLCASRAGQTYEQYFGPGTRLTVT.

V usage is TRBV25-1 and J usage is TRBJ1-1; D is undetermined. Trimming removed 5 bases at V and 4 bases at J, with 8 bases between. CDR1 is MGHDK and CDR2 is SYGVNS in the germline V gene. The CDR3 consists of 12 residues. The CDR3 sequence: CASSYASTEAFF. DNA of the CDR3: TGTGCCAGCAGTTATGCCAGCACTGAAGCTTTCTTT.

This clonotype was seen more than once but under ten times. The V call is TRBV7-2, the J call TRBJ2-5; D may be TRBD2 (5 bases). This CDR3 is built from 14 residues. CDR1 and CDR2 (germline): SGHTA, FQGNSA. Trimming took off 4 bases at V and 0 bases at J, with 9 bases between the two ends. The CDR3, as DNA: TGTGCCAGCAGCTCGACGGGGTACCAAGAGACCCAGTACTTC. Its translation: CASSSTGYQETQYF.

The chain has TRBV7-8 and TRBJ2-7; D remains unclear. Trimming took 5 bases from V and 0 from J, leaving 8 bases between them. Germline CDR1 is SGHVS and CDR2 is FQNEAQ. The CDR3 is made up of 13 amino acids. CDR3 bases: TGTGCCAGCAGCGCCCTCAGCTCCTACGAGCAGTACTTC. Amino acid sequence: CASSALSSYEQYF.

This clonotype was seen ten or more times. This CDR3 reads CSASPGGAGGHEQYF. For the CDR3, the DNA is TGCAGTGCAAGTCCGGGGGGAGCGGGGGGCCACGAGCAGTACTTC. This chain links TRBV20-1 with TRBJ2-7; 9 bases match TRBD2. The CDR3 covers 15 residues. V gave up 6 bases and J gave up 5 bases; unmatched junction bases: 14. The germline V gene has CDR1 DFQATT and CDR2 SNEGSKA (reference sequence).

Details on this clonotype: The junction and the germline gene differ at one end; a read error may be behind it. V gene TRBV6-6 combines with J gene TRBJ2-5; D unresolved. The germline V gene encodes CDR1 MNHNY and CDR2 SVGAGI (reference sequence). The CDR3 loop spans 12 amino acids. The CDR3 DNA follows: TGTGCCAGCAGCACCGTCACGGAGACCCAGCACTTC. This sequence encodes CASSTVTETQHF.

The rearrangement joins TRBV7-3 to TRBJ2-7; no clear D. Germline V gives CDR1 SGHTA, CDR2 FQGTGA. The CDR3 totals 13 residues. Trimming cost V 5 bases and J 1 base, with 9 bases left between them. The CDR3 DNA sequence: TGTGCCAGCAGCGAGGTACGGTCCTACGAGCAGTACTTC. This encodes CASSEVRSYEQYF.

The V gene is TRBV2, the J gene TRBJ2-7; 8 bases agree with TRBD1. J gave up 4 bases and V 9 bases, and 5 bases lay outside the gene matches. The germline gives CDR1 SNHLY, CDR2 FYNNEI. The CDR3 length is 12 residues. The CDR3 region is CARQGVGYEQYF. CDR3 sequence (DNA): TGTGCCAGACAGGGGGTTGGGTACGAGCAGTACTTC.

The sample holds many counts of this clonotype. The chain joins TRBV4-1 to TRBJ2-5, with unresolved D. V was pared by 1 base and J by 1 base, with 13 bases between. Germline CDR1 MGHRA, CDR2 YSYEKL. The CDR3 runs to 16 residues. CDR3 region: CASSQVVFHPQETQYF. CDR3 DNA: TGCGCCAGCAGCCAAGTGGTTTTCCACCCCCAAGAGACCCAGTACTTC.

This clonotype was observed many times. The chain combines TRBV6-5 with TRBJ2-3; 11 bases fit TRBD2. From germline, CDR1 is MNHEY and CDR2 SVGAGI. V shed 7 bases, J shed 5 bases, and the junction held 8 bases outside the gene matches. The CDR3 length is 15 residues. CDR3 in DNA: TGTGCCAGCAATCACCTAGCGGGAGGCCAAGATACGCAGTATTTT. Translated, it gives CASNHLAGGQDTQYF.

This chain joins TRBV10-3 and TRBJ2-2, with D possibly matching TRBD2 (5 bases). CDR1 is ENHRY, CDR2 SYGVKD, per germline. Trimming shortened V by 2 bases and J by 7 bases, and 5 bases separated the two germline ends. The length of the CDR3 is 12 residues. CDR3: CAISETSGELFF. The CDR3, as DNA: TGTGCCATCAGTGAGACTAGCGGGGAGCTGTTTTTT.

The CDR3 nucleotides read TGTGCCAGTAGCTCCGGACAGGGTTTGGAGCAGTTCTTC. Translation gives CASSSGQGLEQFF. J is TRBJ2-1 and V is TRBV19; TRBD1 aligns across 8 bases. CDR3 length: 13 amino acids. The ends lost 6 bases at V and 10 bases at J; junction bases unmatched: 8. The germline CDR1 and CDR2 sequences are LNHDA and SQIVND (reference sequence).